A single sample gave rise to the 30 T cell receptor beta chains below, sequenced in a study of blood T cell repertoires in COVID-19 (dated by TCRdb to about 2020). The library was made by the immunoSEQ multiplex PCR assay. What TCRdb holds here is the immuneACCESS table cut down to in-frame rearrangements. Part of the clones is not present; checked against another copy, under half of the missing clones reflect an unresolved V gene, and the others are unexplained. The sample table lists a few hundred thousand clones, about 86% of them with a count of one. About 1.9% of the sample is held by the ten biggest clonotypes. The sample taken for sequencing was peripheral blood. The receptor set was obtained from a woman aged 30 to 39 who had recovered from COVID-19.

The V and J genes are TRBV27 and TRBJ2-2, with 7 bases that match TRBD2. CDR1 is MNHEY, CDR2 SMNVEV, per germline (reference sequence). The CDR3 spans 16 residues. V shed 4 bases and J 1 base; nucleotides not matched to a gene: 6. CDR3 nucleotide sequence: TGTGCCAGCAGTTCCCAACTAGCGCTGAACACCGGGGAGCTGTTTTTT. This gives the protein CASSSQLALNTGELFF.

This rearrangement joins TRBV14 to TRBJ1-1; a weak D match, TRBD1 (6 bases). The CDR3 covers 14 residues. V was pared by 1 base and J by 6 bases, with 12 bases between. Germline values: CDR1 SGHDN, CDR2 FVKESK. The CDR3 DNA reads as TGTGCCAGCAGCCAAGGTAACAGGGAGCCTGAAGCTTTCTTT. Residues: CASSQGNREPEAFF.

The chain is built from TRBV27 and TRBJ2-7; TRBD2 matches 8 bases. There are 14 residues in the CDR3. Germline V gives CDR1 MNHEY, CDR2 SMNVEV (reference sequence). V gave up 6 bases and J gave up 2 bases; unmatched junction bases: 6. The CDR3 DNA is TGTGCCAGCAGCGTGAGTAGCGGGACCTACGAGCAGTACTTC. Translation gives CASSVSSGTYEQYF.

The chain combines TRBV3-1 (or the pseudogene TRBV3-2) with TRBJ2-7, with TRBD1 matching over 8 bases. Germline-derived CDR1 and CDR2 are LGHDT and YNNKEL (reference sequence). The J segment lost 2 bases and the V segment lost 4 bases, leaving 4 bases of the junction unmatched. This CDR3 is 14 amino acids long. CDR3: CASSLRDRPYEQYF. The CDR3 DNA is TGTGCCAGCAGCCTCCGGGACAGGCCCTACGAGCAGTACTTC.

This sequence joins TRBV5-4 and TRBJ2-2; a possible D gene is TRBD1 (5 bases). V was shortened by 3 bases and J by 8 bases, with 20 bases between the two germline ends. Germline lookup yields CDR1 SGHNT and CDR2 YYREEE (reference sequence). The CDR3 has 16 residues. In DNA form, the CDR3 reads TGTGCCAGCAGCTCCGCGTTGGGGCGGATGGGGGGGGAGCTGTTTTTT. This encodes CASSSALGRMGGELFF.

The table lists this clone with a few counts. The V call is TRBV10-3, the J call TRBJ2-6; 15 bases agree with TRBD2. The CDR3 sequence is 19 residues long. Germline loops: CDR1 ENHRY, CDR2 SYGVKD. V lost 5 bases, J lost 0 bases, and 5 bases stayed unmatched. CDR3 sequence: CAISSGLAGGGSGANVLTF. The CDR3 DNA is TGTGCCATCAGTTCGGGACTAGCGGGGGGTGGCTCTGGGGCCAACGTCCTGACTTTC.

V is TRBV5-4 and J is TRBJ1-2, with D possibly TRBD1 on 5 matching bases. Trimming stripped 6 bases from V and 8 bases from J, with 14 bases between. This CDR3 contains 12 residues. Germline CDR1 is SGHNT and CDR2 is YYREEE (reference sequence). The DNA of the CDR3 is TGTGCCAGCACCAGACCTGGGGCAGGCTACACCTTC. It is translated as CASTRPGAGYTF.

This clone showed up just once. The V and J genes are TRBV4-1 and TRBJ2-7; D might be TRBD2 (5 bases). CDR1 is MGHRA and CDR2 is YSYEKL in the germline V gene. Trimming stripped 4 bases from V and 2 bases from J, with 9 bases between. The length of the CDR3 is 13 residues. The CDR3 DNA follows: TGCGCCAGCAGCCTCCCCGGGGCCTACGAGCAGTACTTC. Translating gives CASSLPGAYEQYF.

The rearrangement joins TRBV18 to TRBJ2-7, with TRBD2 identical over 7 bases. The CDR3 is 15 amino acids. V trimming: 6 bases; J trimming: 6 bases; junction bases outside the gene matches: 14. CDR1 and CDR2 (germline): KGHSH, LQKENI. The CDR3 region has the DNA TGTGCCAGCTCCCCCATAACCCGGACTAGAGGCGAGCAGTACTTC. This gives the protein CASSPITRTRGEQYF. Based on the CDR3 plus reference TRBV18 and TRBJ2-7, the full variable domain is NAGVMQNPRHLVRRRGQEARLRCSPMKGHSHVYWYRQLPEEGLKFMVYLQKENIIDESGMPKERFSAEFPKEGPSILRIQQVVRGDSAAYFCASSPITRTRGEQYFGPGTRLTVT.

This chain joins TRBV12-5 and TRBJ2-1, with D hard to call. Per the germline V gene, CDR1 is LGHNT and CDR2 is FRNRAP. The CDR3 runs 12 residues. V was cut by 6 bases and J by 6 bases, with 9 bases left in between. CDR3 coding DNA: TGTGCTAGTGGCTCAAGGAGCAATGAGCAGTTCTTC. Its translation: CASGSRSNEQFF.

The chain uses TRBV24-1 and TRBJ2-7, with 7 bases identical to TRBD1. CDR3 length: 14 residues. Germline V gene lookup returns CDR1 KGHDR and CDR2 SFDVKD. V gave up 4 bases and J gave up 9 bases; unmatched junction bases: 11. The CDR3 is CATSDKSRGSGQYF. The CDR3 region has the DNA TGTGCCACCAGTGACAAGAGCAGGGGGTCTGGGCAGTACTTC.

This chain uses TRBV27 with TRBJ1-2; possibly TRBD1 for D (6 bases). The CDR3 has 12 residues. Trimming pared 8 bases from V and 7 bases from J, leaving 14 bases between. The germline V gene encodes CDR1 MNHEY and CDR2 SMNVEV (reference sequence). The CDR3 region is CASQGQSPGYTF. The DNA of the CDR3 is TGTGCCAGCCAAGGACAGTCCCCTGGCTACACCTTC.

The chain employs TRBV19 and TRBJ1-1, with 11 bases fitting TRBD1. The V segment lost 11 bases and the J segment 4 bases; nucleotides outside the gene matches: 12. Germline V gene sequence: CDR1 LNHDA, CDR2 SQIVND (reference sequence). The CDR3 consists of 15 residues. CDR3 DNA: TGTGCCTCGCACCCGGGACAGGGGGAGTTCACTGAAGCTTTCTTT. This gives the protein CASHPGQGEFTEAFF.

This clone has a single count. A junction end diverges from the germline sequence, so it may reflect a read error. CDR3: CSTSPKGVRFEGQPQHF. The CDR3 region has the DNA TGCAGTACGTCCCCTAAGGGAGTGAGATTTGAAGGTCAGCCCCAGCATTTT. The chain uses TRBV28 and TRBJ1-5; D unclear. The germline V gene encodes CDR1 MDHEN and CDR2 SYDVKM. The CDR3 covers 17 residues.

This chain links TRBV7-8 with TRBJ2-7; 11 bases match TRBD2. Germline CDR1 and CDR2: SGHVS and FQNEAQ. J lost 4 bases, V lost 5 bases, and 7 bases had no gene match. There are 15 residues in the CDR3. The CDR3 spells CASSLKGLAAYEQYF. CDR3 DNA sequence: TGTGCCAGCAGCCTGAAGGGACTAGCGGCTTACGAGCAGTACTTC.

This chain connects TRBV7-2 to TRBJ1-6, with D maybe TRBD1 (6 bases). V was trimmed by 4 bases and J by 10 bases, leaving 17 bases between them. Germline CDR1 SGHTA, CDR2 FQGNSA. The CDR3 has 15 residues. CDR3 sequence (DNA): TGTGCCAGCAGCTCACAGGGATACGGGTGGTCACCCCTCCACTTT. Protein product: CASSSQGYGWSPLHF.

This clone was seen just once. Written as DNA, the CDR3 is TGTGCCAGCAGCCTATGGACAGGGTCGGGGAACACTGAAGCTTTCTTT. Its protein product is CASSLWTGSGNTEAFF. The rearrangement uses TRBV11-2 and TRBJ1-1, with TRBD1 matching over 8 bases. CDR3 length equals 16 residues. Trimming at V came to 5 bases and at J to 1 base, leaving 9 bases not matched to a gene. Germline CDR1 and CDR2: SGHAT and FQNNGV. Using reference TRBV11-2 and TRBJ1-1 for the parts outside the CDR3, the full variable domain is EAGVAQSPRYKIIEKRQSVAFWCNPISGHATLYWYQQILGQGPKLLIQFQNNGVVDDSQLPKDRFSAERLKGVDSTLKIQPAKLEDSAVYLCASSLWTGSGNTEAFFGQGTRLTVV.

CDR3 residues: CASRLAGAYNEQFF. The CDR3 nucleotides read TGTGCCAGCAGGTTAGCGGGGGCCTACAATGAGCAGTTCTTC. The chain uses TRBV28 and TRBJ2-1; 9 positions match TRBD2. The CDR3 runs 14 residues. The germline V gene has CDR1 MDHEN and CDR2 SYDVKM. Trimming took 6 bases from V and 2 from J; bases not matched to a gene: 2.

The CDR3 reads CASSSMGGGVNTEAFF. Here the CDR3 DNA reads TGCGCCAGCAGCTCCATGGGCGGGGGCGTGAACACTGAAGCTTTCTTT. V gene TRBV5-1 combines with J gene TRBJ1-1; D may be TRBD1 (6 bases). The germline CDR1 and CDR2 sequences are SGHRS and YFSETQ. The CDR3 runs 16 residues. Trimming took off 3 bases at V and 0 bases at J, with 15 bases between the two ends.

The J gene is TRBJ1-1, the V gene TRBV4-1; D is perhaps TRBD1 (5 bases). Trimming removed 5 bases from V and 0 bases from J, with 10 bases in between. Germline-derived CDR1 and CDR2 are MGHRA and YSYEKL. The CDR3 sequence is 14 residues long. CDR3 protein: CASSEGLVNTEAFF. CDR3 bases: TGCGCCAGCAGCGAGGGACTGGTGAACACTGAAGCTTTCTTT.

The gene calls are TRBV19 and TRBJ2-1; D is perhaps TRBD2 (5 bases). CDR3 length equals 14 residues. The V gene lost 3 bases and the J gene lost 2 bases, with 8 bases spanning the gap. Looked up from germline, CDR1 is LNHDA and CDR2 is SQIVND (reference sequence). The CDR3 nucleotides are TGTGCCAGTAGTATGCCGGGAACCTACAATGAGCAGTTCTTC. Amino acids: CASSMPGTYNEQFF.

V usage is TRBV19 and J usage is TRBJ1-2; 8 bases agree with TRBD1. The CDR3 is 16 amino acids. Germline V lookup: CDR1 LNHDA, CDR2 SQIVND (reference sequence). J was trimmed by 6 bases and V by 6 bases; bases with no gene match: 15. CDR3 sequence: CASRSSGLDRENGYTF. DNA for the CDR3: TGTGCCAGTAGATCTAGTGGCCTGGACAGGGAAAATGGCTACACCTTC.

CDR3: CASSLRTQNEKLFF. For the CDR3, the DNA is TGTGCCAGCAGCTTAAGGACACAAAATGAAAAACTGTTTTTT. The chain is built from TRBV11-2 and TRBJ1-4; D possibly corresponds to TRBD1 (5 bases). From germline, CDR1 is SGHAT and CDR2 FQNNGV. The length of the CDR3 is 14 residues. The V end was cut by 2 bases, the J end by 5 bases, with 9 bases between.

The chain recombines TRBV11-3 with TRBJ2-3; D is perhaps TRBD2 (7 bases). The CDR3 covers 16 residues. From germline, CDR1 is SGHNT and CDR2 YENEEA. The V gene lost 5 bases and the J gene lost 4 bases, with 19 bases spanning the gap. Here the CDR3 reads CASSLWGGEFPDTQYF. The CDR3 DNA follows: TGTGCCAGCAGCCTTTGGGGGGGCGAGTTCCCAGATACGCAGTATTTT.

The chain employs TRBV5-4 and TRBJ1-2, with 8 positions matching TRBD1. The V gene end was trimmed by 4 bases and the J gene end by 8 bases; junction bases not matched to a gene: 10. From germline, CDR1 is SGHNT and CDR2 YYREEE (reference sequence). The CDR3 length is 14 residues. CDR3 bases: TGTGCCAGCAGCCCTGGGACAGGCCGGGACGGCTACACCTTC. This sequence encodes CASSPGTGRDGYTF.

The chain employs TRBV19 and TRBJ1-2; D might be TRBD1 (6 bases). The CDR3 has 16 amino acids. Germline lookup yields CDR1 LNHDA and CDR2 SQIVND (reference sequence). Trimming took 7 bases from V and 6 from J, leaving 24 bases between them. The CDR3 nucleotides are TGTGCCAGTACCGGATGGGGGCAGAGAACTGGGGATGGCTACACCTTC. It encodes CASTGWGQRTGDGYTF.

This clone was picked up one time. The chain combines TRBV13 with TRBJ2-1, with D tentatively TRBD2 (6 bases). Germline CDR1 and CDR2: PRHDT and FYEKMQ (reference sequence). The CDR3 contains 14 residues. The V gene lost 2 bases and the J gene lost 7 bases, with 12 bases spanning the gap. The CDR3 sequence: CASSLLVGTNEQFF. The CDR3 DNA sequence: TGTGCCAGCAGCTTACTGGTAGGGACTAATGAGCAGTTCTTC.

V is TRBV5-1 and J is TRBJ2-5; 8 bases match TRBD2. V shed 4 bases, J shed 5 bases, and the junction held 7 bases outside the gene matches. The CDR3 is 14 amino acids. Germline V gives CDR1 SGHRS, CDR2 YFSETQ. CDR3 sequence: CASSLTGGVETQYF. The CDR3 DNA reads TGCGCCAGCAGCCTGACCGGGGGGGTCGAGACCCAGTACTTC.

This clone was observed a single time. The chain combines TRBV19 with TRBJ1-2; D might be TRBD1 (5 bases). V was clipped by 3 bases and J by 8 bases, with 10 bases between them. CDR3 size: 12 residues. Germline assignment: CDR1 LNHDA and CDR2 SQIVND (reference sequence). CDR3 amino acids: CASSIWGNGYTF. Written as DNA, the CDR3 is TGTGCCAGTAGTATTTGGGGCAACGGCTACACCTTC.

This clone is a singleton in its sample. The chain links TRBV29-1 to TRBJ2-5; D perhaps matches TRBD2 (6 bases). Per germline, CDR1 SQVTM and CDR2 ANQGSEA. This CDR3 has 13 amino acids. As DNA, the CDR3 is TGCAGTGGCGCTGGGAGGATCCAAGAGACCCAGTACTTC. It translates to CSGAGRIQETQYF.